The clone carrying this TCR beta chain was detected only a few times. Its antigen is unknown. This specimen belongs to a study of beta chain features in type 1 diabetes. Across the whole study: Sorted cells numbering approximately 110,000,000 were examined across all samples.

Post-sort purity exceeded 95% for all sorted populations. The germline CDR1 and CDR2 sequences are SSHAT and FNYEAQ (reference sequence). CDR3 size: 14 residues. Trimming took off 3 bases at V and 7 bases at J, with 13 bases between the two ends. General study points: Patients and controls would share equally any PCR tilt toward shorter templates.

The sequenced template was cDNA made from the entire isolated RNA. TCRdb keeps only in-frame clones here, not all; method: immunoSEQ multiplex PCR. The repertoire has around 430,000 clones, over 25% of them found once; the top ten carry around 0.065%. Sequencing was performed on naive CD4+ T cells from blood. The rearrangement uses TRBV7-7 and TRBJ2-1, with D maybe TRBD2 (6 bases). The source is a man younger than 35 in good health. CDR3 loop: CASSLAGRRNEQFF. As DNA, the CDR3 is TGTGCCAGCAGCTTGGCAGGGAGGAGAAATGAGCAGTTCTTC. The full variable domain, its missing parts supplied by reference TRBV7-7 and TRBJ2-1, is GAGVSQSPRYKVTKRGQDVTLRCDPISSHATLYWYQQALGQGPEFLTYFNYEAQPDKSGLPSDRFSAERPEGSISTLTIQRTEQRDSAMYRCASSLAGRRNEQFFGPGTRLTVL.